Below are 10 T cell receptor beta chains sequenced from a single sample in a study of blood T cell repertoires in COVID-19. The method was immunoSEQ multiplex PCR; TCRdb's version includes in-frame clones alone and lacks a portion of them. The table has a few hundred thousand clones, roughly 85% seen once. The sequenced material came from peripheral blood. These receptors originate from a man in his late teens or twenties with active or convalescent COVID-19.

The chain combines TRBV29-1 with TRBJ2-7, with TRBD2 matching 14 bases. This CDR3 region has 15 residues. V dropped 7 bases and J dropped 0; count of bases not matched to a gene: 5. Germline V CDR1 and CDR2: SQVTM, ANQGSEA. The CDR3 loop reads CSALTSGGASYEQYF. For the CDR3, the DNA is TGCAGCGCCTTGACTAGCGGGGGGGCCTCCTACGAGCAGTACTTC.

V gene TRBV5-5 combines with J gene TRBJ1-1; 7 positions match TRBD1. The CDR3 loop spans 14 amino acids. Germline assignment: CDR1 SGHKS and CDR2 YYEKEE (reference sequence). Trimming cost V 6 bases and J 4 bases; bases outside gene matches: 9. Written as DNA, the CDR3 is TGTGCCAGCAAATTTGGGACAGCGAGCACTGAAGCTTTCTTT. Translating it yields CASKFGTASTEAFF.

The gene calls are TRBV27 and TRBJ1-6; D is unresolved. The CDR3 has 15 amino acids. Germline V lookup: CDR1 MNHEY, CDR2 SMNVEV (reference sequence). With 2 bases removed from V and 8 bases from J, the gap between germline ends came to 13 bases. The CDR3 region is CASSLSRVRDSPLHF. DNA of the CDR3: TGTGCCAGCAGTTTAAGTAGGGTGAGGGATTCACCCCTCCACTTT.

CDR3: CASSDGPSEYEQYF. As DNA, the CDR3 is TGCGCCAGCAGTGATGGCCCCTCTGAATACGAGCAGTACTTC. The genes are TRBV10-2 and TRBJ2-7; D call uncertain. CDR1 WSHSY and CDR2 SAAADI come from the germline V gene. The CDR3 contains 14 residues. V was cut by 3 bases and J by 4 bases, with 13 bases left in between.

V is TRBV14 and J is TRBJ2-7; TRBD1 might be the D (7 bases). Germline loops: CDR1 SGHDN, CDR2 FVKESK. CDR3 size: 15 residues. With 3 bases removed from V and 5 bases from J, the gap between germline ends came to 17 bases. The CDR3 protein is CASSQRTGGVNEQYF. DNA for the CDR3: TGTGCCAGCAGCCAGAGGACAGGAGGGGTAAACGAGCAGTACTTC. The full variable domain, in which reference TRBV14 and TRBJ2-7 provide the parts outside the CDR3, is EAGVTQFPSHSVIEKGQTVTLRCDPISGHDNLYWYRRVMGKEIKFLLHFVKESKQDESGMPNNRFLAERTGGTYSTLKVQPAELEDSGVYFCASSQRTGGVNEQYFGPGTRLTVT.

This clone was detected once. This chain connects TRBV3-1 (or the pseudogene TRBV3-2) to TRBJ2-2; 14 bases are a match to TRBD2. The CDR3 sequence is 18 residues long. V gave up 4 bases and J gave up 2 bases; unmatched junction bases: 6. CDR1 and CDR2 from the germline V gene are LGHDT and YNNKEL (reference sequence). CDR3 nucleotide sequence: TGTGCCAGCAGCCTACGACTAGCGGGAGGGGTAAACACCGGGGAGCTGTTTTTT. It specifies CASSLRLAGGVNTGELFF.

The chain combines TRBV5-1 with TRBJ1-1, with TRBD1 as a possible D gene (6 bases). This CDR3 spans 17 amino acids. From germline, CDR1 is SGHRS and CDR2 YFSETQ. The V end lost 1 base, the J end lost 3 bases, and 19 bases lay between the germline ends. The CDR3 sequence: CASSLIRGWSRDTEAFF. In DNA, the CDR3 is TGCGCCAGCAGCTTGATCAGGGGTTGGTCTCGCGACACTGAAGCTTTCTTT.

This clone was detected only a few times. CDR3 sequence (DNA): TGCAGCGTTGACGAGGACTTAACTTACAATGAGCAGTTCTTC. Its translation: CSVDEDLTYNEQFF. The chain employs TRBV29-1 and TRBJ2-1, with D possibly matching TRBD2 (5 bases). Trimming took 3 bases from V and 4 from J, leaving 13 bases between them. Germline CDR1 reads SQVTM; CDR2 reads ANQGSEA. This CDR3 is built from 14 residues.

This chain joins TRBV6-4 and TRBJ1-1; TRBD1 aligns across 9 bases. Germline V lookup: CDR1 MRHNA, CDR2 SNTAGT. J gave up 5 bases and V 6 bases, and 13 bases lay outside the gene matches. This CDR3 has 16 residues. In nucleotides, the CDR3 is TGTGCCAGCAGAGCAACCGGGACAGGGAGGGGGACTGAAGCTTTCTTT. Translating gives CASRATGTGRGTEAFF.

The rearrangement uses TRBV19 and TRBJ1-2; TRBD1 matches at 7 bases. J gave up 8 bases and V 7 bases, and 13 bases lay outside the gene matches. The V gene's germline CDR1 is LNHDA and CDR2 SQIVND (reference sequence). The CDR3 is 14 residues long. For the CDR3, the DNA is TGTGCCAGTAACCCCGGGACAGCAAGTGGCGGCTACACCTTC. As protein: CASNPGTASGGYTF.